The clone carrying this T cell receptor beta chain was found a few times. Antigen unknown. The data are from a study of siplizumab effects on memory and regulatory T cells. Study results and limitations: Siplizumab significantly reduced alloreactive sequences traceable to unstimulated CD4+ memory cells. The alloresponse seemed to draw substantially on naive T cells, which appeared more diverse than memory cells.

Profiled with immunoSEQ multiplex PCR; TCRdb holds only in-frame clones, not every one. Of 2,500 to 3,500 clones in the sample, 55% to 70% are singletons; the top ten hold about 56%. This CDR3 has 14 residues. V was cut by 8 bases and J by 1 base, with 15 bases left in between. The germline V gene has CDR1 MNHEY and CDR2 SVGAGI. The TCR was taken from a human donor in good health. The rearrangement uses TRBV6-5 and TRBJ2-7, with a possible D match to TRBD2 (6 bases). Sequencing input: TEMRA CD8+ T cells sorted from blood. Subset noted: unstimulated CD8+ CD45RA+ effector memory T cells. Here the CDR3 reads CASSLMGGSYEQYF. The CDR3 region has the DNA TGTGCCAGCTCTTTAATGGGGGGTTCCTACGAGCAGTACTTC.